The 9 T cell receptor beta chains presented below share a single source sample, sequenced in a study of T cell responses to AZD1222 COVID-19 vaccine. Produced via immunoSEQ multiplex PCR; TCRdb's table is partial and in-frame only. The sample lists over 45,000 clones, about 80% occurring once. The starting material was peripheral blood, obtained on day 0 of AZD1222 vaccination. These receptors were taken from an adult in good health.

The chain recombines TRBV21-1 with TRBJ2-1; the DNA was not used to check the table's D call, TRBD2. TRBV21-1 is shown as a pseudogene. CDR3 length: 15 residues. CDR3 nucleotides: TGTGCCAGCAGCCTTGGGACTAGCGACTACAATGAGCAGTTCTTC. Translation gives CASSLGTSDYNEQFF.

The gene calls are TRBV2 and TRBJ2-1, with D possibly matching TRBD2 (5 bases). Germline loops: CDR1 SNHLY, CDR2 FYNNEI. The CDR3 has 13 residues. The ends were cut back, 4 bases at V and 6 bases at J, with 10 bases in the middle. The CDR3 region has the DNA TGTGCCAGCAGTGGGACGGGAATCAATGAGCAGTTCTTC. This sequence encodes CASSGTGINEQFF.

The chain uses TRBV2 and TRBJ1-2; D uncertain. Germline CDR1 is SNHLY and CDR2 is FYNNEI. Trimming cost V 4 bases and J 8 bases, with 11 bases left between them. CDR3 length equals 12 residues. This chain's CDR3 is CASSGRERGYTF. In DNA form, the CDR3 reads TGTGCCAGCAGTGGCAGAGAGCGAGGCTACACCTTC.

The chain recombines TRBV4-1 with TRBJ2-3; D not certain. The CDR3 is 18 residues long. Per the germline V gene, CDR1 is MGHRA and CDR2 is YSYEKL. Trimming removed 1 base from V and 0 bases from J, with 17 bases in between. The CDR3 DNA reads as TGCGCCAGCAGCCAAGCACCTCCGAAGGGATTTAGCACAGATACGCAGTATTTT. This encodes CASSQAPPKGFSTDTQYF.

V is TRBV28 and J is TRBJ1-2; D not certain. Trimming shortened V by 3 bases and J by 2 bases, and 10 bases separated the two germline ends. Germline V lookup: CDR1 MDHEN, CDR2 SYDVKM. The CDR3 spans 14 residues. In nucleotides, the CDR3 is TGTGCCAGCAGTTTGCTAGGGCGGAACTATGGCTACACCTTC. Protein sequence: CASSLLGRNYGYTF.

This clone has only one observation. The chain recombines TRBV28 with TRBJ1-1; 10 bases line up with TRBD1. The CDR3 is made up of 19 amino acids. Trimming removed 1 base from V and 0 bases from J; junction bases left unmatched: 11. Germline-derived CDR1 and CDR2 are MDHEN and SYDVKM. CDR3 DNA: TGTGCCAGCAGTTTATATGCCTGGGACAGGGGAAGGGTGAACACTGAAGCTTTCTTT. Protein product: CASSLYAWDRGRVNTEAFF.

The rearrangement joins TRBV2 to TRBJ2-2; TRBD1 aligns across 8 bases. The CDR3 totals 14 residues. Germline CDR1 and CDR2: SNHLY and FYNNEI. V gave up 4 bases and J gave up 5 bases; unmatched junction bases: 3. The CDR3 DNA reads TGTGCCAGCAGTGGGCAGGGGGCAACCGGGGAGCTGTTTTTT. This sequence encodes CASSGQGATGELFF.

The chain has TRBV7-8 and TRBJ2-1; D is undetermined. This CDR3 has 12 amino acids. Germline V gene data show CDR1 as SGHVS and CDR2 as FQNEAQ. Deletions cut 1 base from V and 16 bases from J, with 14 bases between. CDR3 nucleotide sequence: TGTGCCAGCAGCTTAGACTTCGCTGAGCTCTTCTTC. This codes for CASSLDFAELFF. The entire variable domain, with the rest obtained from reference TRBV7-8 and TRBJ2-1, is as follows: GAGVSQSPRYKVAKRGQDVALRCDPISGHVSLFWYQQALGQGPEFLTYFQNEAQLDKSGLPSDRFFAERPEGSVSTLKIQRTQQEDSAVYLCASSLDFAELFFGPGTRLTVL.

The chain is built from TRBV28 and TRBJ2-1, with D possibly being TRBD2 (5 bases). CDR3 length: 13 residues. The V end lost 7 bases, the J end lost 4 bases, and 11 bases lay between the germline ends. Germline V gene data show CDR1 as MDHEN and CDR2 as SYDVKM. The CDR3: CASTERGYNEQFF. In DNA form, the CDR3 reads TGTGCCAGCACCGAAAGAGGGTACAATGAGCAGTTCTTC.